The next 3 T cell receptor beta chains were all read from a single sample in a study of identical twins' blood T cells. One entry per CDR3 protein, called by TCRdb with MiXCR from the 5' RACE reads. The data contain 300,000 to 400,000 distinct CDR3 sequences, roughly 30% of them seen just once; the ten biggest clones take up more than 5.5%. Material: PBMCs. The receptor set was obtained from a woman between 18 and 50 years old in good health.

The rearrangement links TRBV29-1 to TRBJ1-2; D remains unclear. The CDR3 is made up of 11 amino acids. The germline V gene encodes CDR1 SQVTM and CDR2 ANQGSEA. The V end lost 4 bases, the J end lost 4 bases, and 7 bases lay between the germline ends. In nucleotides, the CDR3 is TGCAGCGTTGGCAGAGGCTATGGCTACACCTTC. Amino acids: CSVGRGYGYTF.

As for this clonotype: A much larger clone lies a single base off, so this may be a read error. The chain is built from TRBV5-1 and TRBJ1-1; D unclear. Trimming stripped 0 bases from V and 6 bases from J, with 12 bases between. This CDR3 is built from 14 residues. Germline CDR1 and CDR2: SGHRS and YFSETQ. The CDR3 bases are TGCGCCAGCAGCTTGGACCGGGGAGGTGCTGAAGCTTTCTTT. Protein product: CASSLDRGGAEAFF.

The chain couples TRBV4-3 to TRBJ1-1, with D possibly matching TRBD1 (5 bases). CDR1 and CDR2 (germline): LGHNA, YSLEER. The length of the CDR3 is 15 residues. Trimming took off 0 bases at V and 6 bases at J, with 14 bases between the two ends. In DNA form, the CDR3 reads TGCGCCAGCAGCCAAGAAGAGAAGGGGACCGCTGAAGCTTTCTTT. Translating it yields CASSQEEKGTAEAFF.